This entry lists 3 T cell receptor beta chains sequenced from one sample in a study of T cell responses to AZD1222 COVID-19 vaccine. TCRdb's copy holds only in-frame clones and misses some; the assay was immunoSEQ multiplex PCR. The profile shows about 140,000 clones, around 90% of them singletons. The starting material was peripheral blood, obtained on day 0 of AZD1222 vaccination. These receptors were obtained from an adult in good health.

V usage is TRBV6-6 and J usage is TRBJ2-2; D is unresolved. The CDR3 spans 14 residues. The V gene lost 6 bases and the J gene lost 2 bases, with 10 bases spanning the gap. From germline, CDR1 is MNHNY and CDR2 SVGAGI (reference sequence). The CDR3, as DNA: TGTGCCAGCAGCCGCGACTCAAACACCGGGGAGCTGTTTTTT. Amino acid sequence: CASSRDSNTGELFF.

The chain combines TRBV7-8 with TRBJ2-7; no reliable D call. V was cut by 3 bases and J by 2 bases, with 14 bases left in between. The length of the CDR3 is 15 residues. Looked up from germline, CDR1 is SGHVS and CDR2 is FQNEAQ. The CDR3 loop is CASSLGWRKTYEQYF. The CDR3 DNA follows: TGTGCCAGCAGCTTGGGCTGGCGGAAAACCTACGAGCAGTACTTC. Looking up the rest from reference TRBV7-8 and TRBJ2-7 gives the full variable domain: GAGVSQSPRYKVAKRGQDVALRCDPISGHVSLFWYQQALGQGPEFLTYFQNEAQLDKSGLPSDRFFAERPEGSVSTLKIQRTQQEDSAVYLCASSLGWRKTYEQYFGPGTRLTVT.

The V gene is TRBV7-9, the J gene TRBJ2-7, with 11 bases that match TRBD2. This CDR3 is 15 amino acids long. Unmatched junction bases numbered 2, after V lost 0 bases and J lost 4 bases. CDR1 SEHNR and CDR2 FQNEAQ come from the germline V gene (reference sequence). The CDR3 protein is CASSLALAGGYEQYF. The DNA of the CDR3 is TGTGCCAGCAGCTTAGCCCTAGCGGGGGGTTACGAGCAGTACTTC.